This T cell receptor (beta chain) was recorded in a study of blood T cell repertoires in COVID-19. Study at large: From T cells, B-cell-depleted T cells, or PBMCs came the material, which was cDNA or gDNA.

With 5 bases removed from V and 4 bases from J, the gap between germline ends came to 11 bases. CDR3 length: 13 residues. CDR1 MNHEY and CDR2 SVGAGI come from the germline V gene. Sequencing used immunoSEQ multiplex PCR; TCRdb keeps in-frame clones, though not all of them. The sample gives about 200,000 clones, almost 90% of which show up once; about 1.7% is in the top ten. The specimen sequenced was peripheral blood. The sequence was collected from a man aged 18 to 29 with active or convalescent COVID-19. The J gene is TRBJ1-1, the V gene TRBV6-5; no definite D call. The CDR3 spells CASSIASGTEAFF. The CDR3 bases are TGTGCCAGCAGTATAGCCTCGGGCACTGAAGCTTTCTTT.